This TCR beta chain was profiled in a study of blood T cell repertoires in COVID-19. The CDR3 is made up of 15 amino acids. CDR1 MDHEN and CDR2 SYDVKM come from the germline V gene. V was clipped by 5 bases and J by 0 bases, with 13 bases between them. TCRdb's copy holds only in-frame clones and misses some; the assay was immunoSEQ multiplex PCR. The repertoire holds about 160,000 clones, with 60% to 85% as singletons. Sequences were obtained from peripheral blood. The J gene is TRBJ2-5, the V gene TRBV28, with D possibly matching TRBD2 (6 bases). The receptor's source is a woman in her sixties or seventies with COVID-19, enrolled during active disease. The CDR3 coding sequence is TGTGCCAGCAGTGTGTGGGGAGGCAACCAAGAGACCCAGTACTTC. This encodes CASSVWGGNQETQYF.